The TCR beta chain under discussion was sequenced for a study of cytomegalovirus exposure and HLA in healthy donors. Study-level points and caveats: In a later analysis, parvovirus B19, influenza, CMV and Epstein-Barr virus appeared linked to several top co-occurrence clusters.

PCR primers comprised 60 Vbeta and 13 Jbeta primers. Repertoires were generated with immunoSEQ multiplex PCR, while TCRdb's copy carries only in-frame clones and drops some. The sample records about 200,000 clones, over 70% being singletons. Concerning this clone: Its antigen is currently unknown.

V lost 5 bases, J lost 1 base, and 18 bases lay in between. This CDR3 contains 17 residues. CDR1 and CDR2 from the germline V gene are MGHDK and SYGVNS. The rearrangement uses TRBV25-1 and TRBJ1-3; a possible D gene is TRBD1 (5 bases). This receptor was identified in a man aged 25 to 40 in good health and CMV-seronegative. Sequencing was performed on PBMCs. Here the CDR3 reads CASSFRGGFWSGNTIYF. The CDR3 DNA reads TGTGCCAGCAGTTTCCGGGGGGGGTTTTGGTCTGGAAACACCATATATTTT.